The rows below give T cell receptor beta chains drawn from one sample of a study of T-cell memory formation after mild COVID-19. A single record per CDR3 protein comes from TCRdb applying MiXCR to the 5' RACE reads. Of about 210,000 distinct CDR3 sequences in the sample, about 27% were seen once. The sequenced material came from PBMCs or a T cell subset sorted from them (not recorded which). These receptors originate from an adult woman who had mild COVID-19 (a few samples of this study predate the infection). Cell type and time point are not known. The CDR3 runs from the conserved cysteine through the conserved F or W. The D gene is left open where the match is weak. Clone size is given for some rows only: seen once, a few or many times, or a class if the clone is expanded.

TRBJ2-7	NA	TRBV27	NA	CASSLQNRVWEQYF	TGTGCCAGCAGTCTCCAAAACAGGGTTTGGGAGCAGTACTTC
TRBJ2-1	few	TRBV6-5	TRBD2	CASSQRGGVNEQFF	TGTGCCAGCAGTCAGCGGGGGGGAGTGAATGAGCAGTTCTTC
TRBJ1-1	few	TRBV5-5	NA	CASSLGPWTEAFF	TGTGCCAGCAGCTTGGGCCCCTGGACTGAAGCTTTCTTT
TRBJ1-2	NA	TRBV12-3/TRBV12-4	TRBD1	CASSLARGDGFYGYTF	TGTGCCAGCAGTTTAGCCAGGGGGGACGGGTTCTATGGCTACACCTTC
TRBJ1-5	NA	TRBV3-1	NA	CASSQANQPQHF	TGTGCCAGCAGCCAGGCAAATCAGCCCCAGCATTTT
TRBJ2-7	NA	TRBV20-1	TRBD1	CSARGLGTGSYEQYF	TGCAGTGCTAGGGGTCTCGGGACAGGAAGCTACGAGCAGTACTTC
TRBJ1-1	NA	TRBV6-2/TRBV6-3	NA	CASAGWIGTEAFF	TGTGCATCCGCGGGCTGGATAGGAACTGAAGCTTTCTTT
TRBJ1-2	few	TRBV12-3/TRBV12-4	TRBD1	CASSLSGQGNYGYTF	TGTGCCAGCAGTTTATCGGGACAGGGAAACTATGGCTACACCTTC
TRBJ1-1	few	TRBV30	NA	CAWSHGVAPVEAFF	TGTGCCTGGAGTCACGGCGTGGCGCCCGTCGAAGCTTTCTTT
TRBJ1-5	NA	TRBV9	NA	CASSVAGVNQPQHF	TGTGCCAGCAGCGTTGCAGGGGTCAATCAGCCCCAGCATTTT
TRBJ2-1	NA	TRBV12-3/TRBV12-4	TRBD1	CASRPGTVNDQFF	TGTGCCAGCAGGCCCGGGACAGTCAATGATCAGTTCTTC